The next 10 T cell receptor beta chains were all read from a single sample in a study of T-cell reconstitution after alpha-beta-depleted transplantation in children (dated by TCRdb to about 2016). Library construction relied on PCR. The sequencer was an Illumina HiSeq 2500. To normalize quantification of the TCRbeta repertoire, the TCR libraries were built with molecular barcoding that relied on unique molecular identifiers. TCRdb reran the public reads through fastp at Q25 and MiXCR, keeping productive beta chains. Each entry merges the rows of one CDR3 protein and shows their most common DNA and genes. The sample data list 450,000 to 600,000 distinct CDR3 sequences, and over 9.5% of these were observed just once. The ten largest clones capture just over 2% of the sample. What the treatment or condition label conveys for this sample: allogeneic hematopoietic cell transplantation with graft depleted of TCRalphabeta T cells and CD19 B cells.

The source material was PBMCs, sampled before TCRalphabeta/CD19-depleted stem cell transplant. These receptors all come from a child aged 2-15 years with inherited bone marrow failure, due to receive a stem cell transplant.

This clonotype was seen at least ten times. The chain has TRBV9 and TRBJ2-3, with 8 nucleotides matching TRBD1. J lost 3 bases, V lost 0 bases, and 6 bases had no gene match. From germline, CDR1 is SGDLS and CDR2 YYNGEE. The CDR3 spans 16 residues. For the CDR3, the DNA is TGTGCCAGCAGCGTAGGCAGGGGGCGCGTAACAGATACGCAGTATTTT. This translates into CASSVGRGRVTDTQYF.

The rearrangement uses TRBV5-1 and TRBJ1-1, with 8 bases matching TRBD1. Unmatched junction bases numbered 4, after V lost 1 base and J lost 5 bases. Germline CDR1 reads SGHRS; CDR2 reads YFSETQ. The CDR3 runs 14 residues. CDR3 protein: CASSLMTGVTEAFF. The CDR3 DNA reads as TGCGCCAGCAGCTTGATGACAGGGGTAACTGAAGCTTTCTTT. Full variable domain (missing parts from reference TRBV5-1 and TRBJ1-1): KAGVTQTPRYLIKTRGQQVTLSCSPISGHRSVSWYQQTPGQGLQFLFEYFSETQRNKGNFPGRFSGRQFSNSRSEMNVSTLELGDSALYLCASSLMTGVTEAFFGQGTRLTVV.

V usage is TRBV20-1 and J usage is TRBJ2-7, with 7 positions matching TRBD1. Germline CDR1 DFQATT, CDR2 SNEGSKA (reference sequence). This CDR3 has 13 residues. V lost 4 bases, J lost 6 bases, and 9 bases stayed unmatched. The CDR3 is CSATRQGRGEQYF. In nucleotides, the CDR3 is TGCAGTGCTACTCGACAGGGTAGAGGCGAGCAGTACTTC.

This clonotype was picked up many times. This chain links TRBV27 with TRBJ2-1; the D gene is possibly TRBD2 (6 bases). Per germline, CDR1 MNHEY and CDR2 SMNVEV (reference sequence). The CDR3 length is 12 residues. Trimming pared 6 bases from V and 4 bases from J, leaving 7 bases between. The CDR3 loop reads CASSAGYNEQFF. The CDR3 DNA reads as TGTGCCAGCAGCGCGGGGTACAATGAGCAGTTCTTC.

The CDR3 nucleotides are TGTGCCAGCAGTCCCCTCCTATTAGCTCGGGGTCACACCGGGGAGCTGTTTTTT. Amino acids: CASSPLLLARGHTGELFF. This chain links TRBV6-5 with TRBJ2-2; D is possibly TRBD2 (5 bases). Germline V gene data show CDR1 as MNHEY and CDR2 as SVGAGI. There are 18 residues in the CDR3. V was pared by 5 bases and J by 3 bases, with 22 bases between.

This clonotype was seen ten or more times. The chain couples TRBV3-1 to TRBJ2-1, with TRBD2 matching over 7 bases. The CDR3 consists of 15 residues. V was pared by 1 base and J by 3 bases, with 3 bases of the junction left unmatched. Germline assignment: CDR1 LGHDT and CDR2 YNNKEL (reference sequence). The chain's CDR3 is CASSQVWGGYNEQFF. Written as DNA, the CDR3 is TGTGCCAGCAGCCAAGTTTGGGGGGGCTACAATGAGCAGTTCTTC.

This clonotype has a count of ten or more. The V gene is TRBV4-2, the J gene TRBJ1-4, with TRBD1 matching 12 bases. The CDR3 extends over 15 amino acids. CDR1 and CDR2 (germline): LGHNA, YNFKEQ. The V gene end was trimmed by 4 bases and the J gene end by 7 bases; junction bases not matched to a gene: 4. The chain's CDR3 is CASSRGTGGTEKLFF. The CDR3 nucleotides read TGTGCCAGCAGCCGAGGGACAGGGGGCACTGAAAAACTGTTTTTT.

J is TRBJ2-2 and V is TRBV7-8; D could derive from TRBD1 or TRBD2 (5 bases each). Between the trimmed V and J ends, which lost 0 bases and 4 bases, there was a span of 15 bases. From germline, CDR1 is SGHVS and CDR2 FQNEAQ. This CDR3 region has 17 residues. CDR3 nucleotide sequence: TGTGCCAGCAGCTTAGCTCGGCCCGTGGGGGTCACCGGGGAGCTGTTTTTT. Encoded protein: CASSLARPVGVTGELFF.

This clonotype occurred many times. V gene TRBV6-1 combines with J gene TRBJ2-7; D is undetermined. The CDR3 spans 13 residues. CDR1 is MNHNS and CDR2 is SASEGT in the germline V gene. Trimming took 4 bases from V and 2 from J, leaving 9 bases between them. The CDR3 DNA reads as TGTGCCAGCAGTGTTACCGAAACCTACGAGCAGTACTTC. Translated, it gives CASSVTETYEQYF.

This clonotype was observed many times. This chain uses TRBV12-3 or TRBV12-4 with TRBJ2-1, with D hard to call. V was pared by 3 bases and J by 8 bases, with 8 bases between. The CDR3 runs to 12 residues. CDR3 residues: CASSFVGHEQFF. The CDR3, as DNA: TGTGCCAGCAGTTTTGTCGGGCATGAGCAGTTCTTC.